This T cell receptor beta chain is drawn from a study of T cells in women clearing cervical HPV infection. Profiling relied on immunoSEQ multiplex PCR, and the TCRdb table lists in-frame clones only, not all of them. This table lists more than 20,000 clones. Concerning this clone itself: The CDR3 goes on 3 residues after the read ends, and that part is filled in from the germline J gene.

Germline V gene sequence: CDR1 SNHLY, CDR2 FYNNEI. This CDR3 is built from 14 residues. The trim removed 3 bases at V and 4 bases at J, leaving 5 bases unmatched. The chain has TRBV2 and TRBJ2-7; TRBD1 agrees at 8 bases. The TCR sequence derives from a woman between 18 and 70 years old with a cervical HPV16 infection that either progressed to CIN3+ or cleared (not recorded which). The sequenced material came from blood buffy coat. CDR3: CASSDRGRFYEQYF. CDR3 DNA (partial): TGTGCCAGCAGTGACAGGGGGCGGTTTTACGAG.